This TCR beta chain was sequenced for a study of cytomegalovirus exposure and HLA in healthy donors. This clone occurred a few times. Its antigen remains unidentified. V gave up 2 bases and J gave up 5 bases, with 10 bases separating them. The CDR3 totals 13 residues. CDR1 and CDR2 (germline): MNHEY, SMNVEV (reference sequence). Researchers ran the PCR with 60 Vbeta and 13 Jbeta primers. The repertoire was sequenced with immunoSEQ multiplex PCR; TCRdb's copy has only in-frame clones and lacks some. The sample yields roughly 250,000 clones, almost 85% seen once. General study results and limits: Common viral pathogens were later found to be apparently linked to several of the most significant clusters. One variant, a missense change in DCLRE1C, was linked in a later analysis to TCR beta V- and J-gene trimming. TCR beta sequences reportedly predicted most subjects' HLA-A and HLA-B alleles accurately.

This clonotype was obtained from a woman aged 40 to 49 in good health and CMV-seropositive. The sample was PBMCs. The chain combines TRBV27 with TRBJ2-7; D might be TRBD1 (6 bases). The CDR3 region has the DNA TGTGCCAGCAGTTTACCGAACAGGGACGAGCAGTACTTC. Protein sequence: CASSLPNRDEQYF.